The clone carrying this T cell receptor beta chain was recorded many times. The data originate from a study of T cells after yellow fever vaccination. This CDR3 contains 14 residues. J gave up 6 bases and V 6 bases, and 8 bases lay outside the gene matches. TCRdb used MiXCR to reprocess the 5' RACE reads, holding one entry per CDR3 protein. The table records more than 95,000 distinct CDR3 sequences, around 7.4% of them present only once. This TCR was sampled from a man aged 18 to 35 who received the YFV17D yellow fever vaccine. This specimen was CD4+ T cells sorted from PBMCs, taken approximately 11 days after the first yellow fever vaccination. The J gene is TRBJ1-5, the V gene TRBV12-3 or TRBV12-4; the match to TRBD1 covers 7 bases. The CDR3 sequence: CASRVDRERQPQHF. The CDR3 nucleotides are TGTGCCAGCAGGGTTGACAGGGAACGTCAGCCCCAGCATTTT.